This T cell receptor beta chain comes out of a study of cytomegalovirus exposure and HLA in healthy donors. Turning to the study itself: Researchers previously reported finding roughly 120 million unique TCR beta sequences from approximately 190 million T cells.

The PCR made use of 60 Vbeta and 13 Jbeta primers. Sequenced by immunoSEQ multiplex PCR; TCRdb stores in-frame clones only, minus some. The table lists about 270,000 clones, roughly two thirds of them singletons. The CDR3 is 20 residues long. With 0 bases removed from V and 0 bases from J, the gap between germline ends came to 24 bases. The germline V gene encodes CDR1 MGHRA and CDR2 YSYEKL. Broader study findings: Likely technical artifact: a cluster of highly shared sequence variants.

A note on this clone: Its antigen is undetermined.

This sequence joins TRBV4-1 and TRBJ2-7, with no clear D. The sample taken for sequencing was PBMCs. The TCR was taken from a female donor in good health and CMV-seronegative. The CDR3 sequence: CASSQERRRERGTSSYEQYF. In DNA form, the CDR3 reads TGCGCCAGCAGCCAAGAACGTCGCCGAGAGAGAGGAACAAGCTCCTACGAGCAGTACTTC.